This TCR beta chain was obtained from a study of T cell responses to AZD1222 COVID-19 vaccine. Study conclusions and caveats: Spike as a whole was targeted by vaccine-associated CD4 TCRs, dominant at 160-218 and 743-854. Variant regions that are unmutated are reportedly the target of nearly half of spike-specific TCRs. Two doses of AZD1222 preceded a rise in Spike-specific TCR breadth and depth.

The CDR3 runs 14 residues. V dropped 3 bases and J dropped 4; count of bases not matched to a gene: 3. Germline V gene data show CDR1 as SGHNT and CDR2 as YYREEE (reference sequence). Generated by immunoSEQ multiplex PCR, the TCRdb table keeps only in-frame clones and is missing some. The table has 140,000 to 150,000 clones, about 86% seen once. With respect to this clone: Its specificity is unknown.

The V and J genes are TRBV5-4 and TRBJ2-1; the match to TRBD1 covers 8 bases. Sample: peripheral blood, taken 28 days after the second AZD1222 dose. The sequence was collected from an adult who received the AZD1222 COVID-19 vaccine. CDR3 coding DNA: TGTGCCAGCAGCTCCCGGGACAGGTACAATGAGCAGTTCTTC. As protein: CASSSRDRYNEQFF.